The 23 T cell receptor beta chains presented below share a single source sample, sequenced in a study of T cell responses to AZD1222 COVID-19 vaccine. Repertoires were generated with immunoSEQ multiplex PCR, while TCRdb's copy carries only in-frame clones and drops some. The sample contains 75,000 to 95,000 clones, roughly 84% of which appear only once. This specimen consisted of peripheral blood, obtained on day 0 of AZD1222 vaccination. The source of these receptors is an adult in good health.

The CDR3 reads CASSQEGGWTEAFF. DNA for the CDR3: TGTGCCAGCAGCCAAGAGGGAGGTTGGACTGAAGCTTTCTTT. The chain combines TRBV3-1 (or the pseudogene TRBV3-2) with TRBJ1-1; unclear D gene. Per germline, CDR1 LGHDT and CDR2 YNNKEL (reference sequence). The germline V and J ends were trimmed by 0 bases and 5 bases, with 10 bases remaining between them. The CDR3 length is 14 residues.

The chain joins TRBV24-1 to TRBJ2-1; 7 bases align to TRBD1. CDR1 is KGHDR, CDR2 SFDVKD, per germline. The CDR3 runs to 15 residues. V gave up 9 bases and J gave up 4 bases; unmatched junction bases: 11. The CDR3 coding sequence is TGTGCCACCCAAATTAGGGACAGCTTTTACAATGAGCAGTTCTTC. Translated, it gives CATQIRDSFYNEQFF.

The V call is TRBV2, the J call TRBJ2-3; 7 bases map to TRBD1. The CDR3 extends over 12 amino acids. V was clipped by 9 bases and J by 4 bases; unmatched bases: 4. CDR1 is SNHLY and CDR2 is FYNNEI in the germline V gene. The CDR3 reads CASGQAADTQYF. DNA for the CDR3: TGTGCCAGTGGACAGGCCGCAGATACGCAGTATTTT.

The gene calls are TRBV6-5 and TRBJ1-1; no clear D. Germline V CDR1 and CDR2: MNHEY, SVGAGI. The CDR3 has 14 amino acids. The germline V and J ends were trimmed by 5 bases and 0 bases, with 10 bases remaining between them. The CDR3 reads CASSMDPLNTEAFF. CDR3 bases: TGTGCCAGCAGTATGGACCCCCTGAACACTGAAGCTTTCTTT.

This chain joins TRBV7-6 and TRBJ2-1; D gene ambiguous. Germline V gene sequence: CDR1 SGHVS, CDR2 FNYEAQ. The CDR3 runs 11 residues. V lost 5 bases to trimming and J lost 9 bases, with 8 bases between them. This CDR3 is CASSRSVEQFF. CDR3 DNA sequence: TGTGCCAGCAGCCGCTCCGTTGAGCAGTTCTTC.

CDR3 amino acids: CASTPQKTSYEQYV. CDR3 nucleotides: TGCGCCAGCACCCCGCAAAAAACCTCCTACGAGCAGTACGTC. The chain employs TRBV10-2 and TRBJ2-7; D unresolved. V lost 7 bases, J lost 0 bases, and 13 bases lay in between. CDR3 length: 14 amino acids. From germline, CDR1 is WSHSY and CDR2 SAAADI.

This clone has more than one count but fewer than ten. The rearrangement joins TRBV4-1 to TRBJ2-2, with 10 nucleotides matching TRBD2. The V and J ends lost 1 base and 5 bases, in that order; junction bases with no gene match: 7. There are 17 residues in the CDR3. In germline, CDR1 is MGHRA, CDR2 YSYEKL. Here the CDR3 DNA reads TGCGCCAGCAGCCAAGTTGGATCTAGCGGGGGTACCGGGGAGCTGTTTTTT. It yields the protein CASSQVGSSGGTGELFF.

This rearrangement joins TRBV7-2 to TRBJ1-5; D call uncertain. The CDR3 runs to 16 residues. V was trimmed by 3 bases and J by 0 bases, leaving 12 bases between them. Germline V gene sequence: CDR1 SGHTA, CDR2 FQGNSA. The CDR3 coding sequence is TGTGCCAGCAGCTTGGTAGGAAAATATAGCAATCAGCCCCAGCATTTT. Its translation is CASSLVGKYSNQPQHF.

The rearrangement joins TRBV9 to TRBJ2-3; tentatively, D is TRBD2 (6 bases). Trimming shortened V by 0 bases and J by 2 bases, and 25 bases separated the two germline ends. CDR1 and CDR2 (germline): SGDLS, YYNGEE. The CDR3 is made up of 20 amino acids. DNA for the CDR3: TGTGCCAGCAGCGTAGCAGCTAGCGCAATAACAAGCCTACTCACAGATACGCAGTATTTT. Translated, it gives CASSVAASAITSLLTDTQYF.

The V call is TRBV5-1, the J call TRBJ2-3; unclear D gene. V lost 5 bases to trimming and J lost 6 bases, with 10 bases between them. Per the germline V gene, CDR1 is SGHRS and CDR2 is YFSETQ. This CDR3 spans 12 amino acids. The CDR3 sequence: CASRLNADTQYF. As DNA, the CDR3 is TGCGCCAGCAGACTCAACGCGGATACGCAGTATTTT.

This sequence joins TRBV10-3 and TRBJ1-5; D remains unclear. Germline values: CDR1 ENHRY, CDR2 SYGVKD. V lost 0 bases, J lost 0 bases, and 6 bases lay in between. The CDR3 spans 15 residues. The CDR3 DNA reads TGTGCCATCAGTGAGTCGATAGATAGCAATCAGCCCCAGCATTTT. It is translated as CAISESIDSNQPQHF.

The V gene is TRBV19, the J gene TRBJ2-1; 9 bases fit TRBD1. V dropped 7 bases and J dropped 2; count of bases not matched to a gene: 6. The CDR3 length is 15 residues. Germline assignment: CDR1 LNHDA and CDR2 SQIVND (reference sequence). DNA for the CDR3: TGTGCCAGTACCCAACAGGGGGCCACCTACAATGAGCAGTTCTTC. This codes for CASTQQGATYNEQFF.

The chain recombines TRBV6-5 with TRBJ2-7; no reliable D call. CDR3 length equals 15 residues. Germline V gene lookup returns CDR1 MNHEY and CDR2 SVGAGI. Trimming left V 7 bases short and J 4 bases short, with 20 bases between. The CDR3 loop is CASTLGLQVHYEQYF. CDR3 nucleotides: TGTGCCAGCACCTTAGGTCTCCAAGTCCATTACGAGCAGTACTTC.

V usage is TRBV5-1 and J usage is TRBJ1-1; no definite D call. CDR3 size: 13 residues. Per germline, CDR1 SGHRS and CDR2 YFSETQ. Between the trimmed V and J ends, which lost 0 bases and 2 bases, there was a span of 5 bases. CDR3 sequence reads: CASSLARNTEAFF. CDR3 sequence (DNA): TGCGCCAGCAGCTTGGCCAGAAACACTGAAGCTTTCTTT.

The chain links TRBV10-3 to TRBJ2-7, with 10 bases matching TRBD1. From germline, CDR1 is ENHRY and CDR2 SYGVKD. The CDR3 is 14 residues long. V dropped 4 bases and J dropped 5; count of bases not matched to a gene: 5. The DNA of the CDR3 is TGTGCCATCAGTGTGAGACAGGGGGCCCACGAGCAGTACTTC. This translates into CAISVRQGAHEQYF.

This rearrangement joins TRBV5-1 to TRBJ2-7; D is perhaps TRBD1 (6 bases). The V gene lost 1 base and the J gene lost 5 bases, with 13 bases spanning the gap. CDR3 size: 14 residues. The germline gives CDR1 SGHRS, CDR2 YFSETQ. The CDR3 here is CASSLTGQRDEQYF. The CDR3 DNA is TGCGCCAGCAGCTTGACAGGGCAGCGCGACGAGCAGTACTTC.

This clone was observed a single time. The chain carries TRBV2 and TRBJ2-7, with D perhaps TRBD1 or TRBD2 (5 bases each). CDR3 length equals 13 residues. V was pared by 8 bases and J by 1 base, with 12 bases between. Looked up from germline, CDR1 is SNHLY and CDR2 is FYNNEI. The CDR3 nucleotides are TGTGCCAGCCGGGACCCCAAGTCCTACGAGCAGTACTTC. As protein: CASRDPKSYEQYF.

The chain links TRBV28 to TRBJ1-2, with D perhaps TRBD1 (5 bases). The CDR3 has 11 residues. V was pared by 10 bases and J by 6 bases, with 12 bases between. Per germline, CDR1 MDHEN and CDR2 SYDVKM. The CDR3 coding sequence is TGTGCCATCGCCAGGGTAGATGGCTACACCTTC. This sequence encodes CAIARVDGYTF.

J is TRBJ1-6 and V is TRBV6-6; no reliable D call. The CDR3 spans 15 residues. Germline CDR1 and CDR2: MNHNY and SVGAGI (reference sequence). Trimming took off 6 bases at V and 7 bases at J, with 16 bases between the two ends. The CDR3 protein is CASSQSWGGNSPLHF. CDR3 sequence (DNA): TGTGCCAGCAGCCAAAGTTGGGGAGGGAATTCACCCCTCCACTTT.

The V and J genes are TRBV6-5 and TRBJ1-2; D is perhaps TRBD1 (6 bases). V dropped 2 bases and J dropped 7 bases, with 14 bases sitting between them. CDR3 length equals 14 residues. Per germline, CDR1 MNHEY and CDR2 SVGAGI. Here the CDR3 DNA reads TGTGCCAGCAGTTACGGCACAGGGATTGTTGGCTACACCTTC. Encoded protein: CASSYGTGIVGYTF.

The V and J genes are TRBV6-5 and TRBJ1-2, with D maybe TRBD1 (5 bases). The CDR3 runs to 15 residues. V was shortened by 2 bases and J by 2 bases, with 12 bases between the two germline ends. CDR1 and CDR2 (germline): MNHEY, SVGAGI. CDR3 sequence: CASSYEVWGNYGYTF. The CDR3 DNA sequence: TGTGCCAGCAGTTACGAGGTTTGGGGGAACTATGGCTACACCTTC.

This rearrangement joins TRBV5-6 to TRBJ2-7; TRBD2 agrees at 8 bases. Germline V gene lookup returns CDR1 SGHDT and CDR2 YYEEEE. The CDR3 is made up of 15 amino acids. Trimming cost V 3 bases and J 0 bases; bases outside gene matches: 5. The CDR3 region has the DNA TGTGCCAGCAGCTATAGCGGGGCCTACTCCTACGAGCAGTACGTC. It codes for CASSYSGAYSYEQYV.

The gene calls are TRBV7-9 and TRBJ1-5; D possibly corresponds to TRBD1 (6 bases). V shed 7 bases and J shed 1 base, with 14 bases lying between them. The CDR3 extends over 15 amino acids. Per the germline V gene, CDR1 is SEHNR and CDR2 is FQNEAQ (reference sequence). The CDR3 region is CASTSSGASNQPQHF. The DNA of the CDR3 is TGTGCCAGCACCTCTTCGGGGGCAAGCAATCAGCCCCAGCATTTT. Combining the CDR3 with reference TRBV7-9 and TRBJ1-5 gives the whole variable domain DTGVSQNPRHKITKRGQNVTFRCDPISEHNRLYWYRQTLGQGPEFLTYFQNEAQLEKSRLLSDRFSAERPKGSFSTLEIQRTEQGDSAMYLCASTSSGASNQPQHFGDGTRLSIL.